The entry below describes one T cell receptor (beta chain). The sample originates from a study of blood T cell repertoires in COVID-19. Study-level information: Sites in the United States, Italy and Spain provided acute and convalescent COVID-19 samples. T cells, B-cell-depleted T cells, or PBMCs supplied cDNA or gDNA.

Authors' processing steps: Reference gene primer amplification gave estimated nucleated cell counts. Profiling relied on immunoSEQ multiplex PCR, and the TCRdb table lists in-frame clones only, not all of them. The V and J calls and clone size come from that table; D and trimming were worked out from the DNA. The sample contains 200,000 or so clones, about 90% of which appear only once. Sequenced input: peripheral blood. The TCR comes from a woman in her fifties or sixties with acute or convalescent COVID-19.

In nucleotides, the CDR3 is TGTGCCAGCAGTAACCGGGACAGCCTTAACTATGGCTACACCTTC. Translation gives CASSNRDSLNYGYTF. The V and J genes are TRBV7-2 and TRBJ1-2; 7 bases line up with TRBD1. The V and J ends lost 6 bases and 1 base, in that order; junction bases with no gene match: 8. The CDR3 length is 15 residues. Germline CDR1 and CDR2: SGHTA and FQGNSA.